The subject of this entry is one TCR beta chain. This clonotype was seen only a few times. What this receptor recognizes is not known. No much larger clone is present one base from it, and per-base qualities are unavailable. The roughly 39 donors, aged roughly 6 to 95 years, were systemically healthy Caucasian individuals from Russia. About 9.8 milliliters of peripheral blood were drawn from each donor into EDTA-treated Vacutainer tubes. Ficoll-Paque density-gradient centrifugation was used to isolate PBMCs, with at least 7 million obtained per sample. Trizol reagent was used to extract total RNA from the PBMCs, yielding at least 6 micrograms per sample. Naive CD45RAhigh/CD27high T cell percentages were measured by flow cytometry on a PBMC aliquot from every donor. The receptor library was made with 5' RACE. TCRdb records Illumina HiSeq 2500 as the sequencer. A second PCR of roughly 7 to 12 cycles was run with a J-beta primer mix and a sample-barcoded 5' primer. Each TCR beta cDNA molecule received a unique molecular identifier from a template-switch 5' adaptor carrying 12 random nucleotides. Each sample yielded at least 3 million CDR3-containing paired-end reads. The Mint cDNA synthesis kit, primed by a TRBC-specific oligonucleotide, was used to synthesize first-strand cDNA from all RNA. Following uracil-DNA glycosylase treatment, all cDNA underwent a first 18-cycle PCR with the universal primers M1SS and BC2_uni_R. The original pipeline was this. Each sample was normalized by randomly selecting 1 million high-quality reads, each carrying a distinct molecular identifier. Reads with shared molecular identifiers were discarded instead of being binned into consensus sequences. CDR3 identification, clonotype clustering and error correction used MiTCR with a Q25 quality threshold and the strictest error-elimination algorithm. A nonparametric unseen species model using Euler transformation provided a lower-bound estimate of total TCR beta diversity. The public reads were run again by TCRdb, first through fastp at Q25 and then through MiXCR, and only productive beta chains were kept. Each entry merges the rows of one CDR3 protein and shows their most common DNA and genes. The authors' filters were not applied to this entry. Within this sample are under 750,000 distinct CDR3 sequences, with around 48% of them counted one time only. The top ten clonotypes cover around 23% of the sample.

These data originate in a study of blood T cells in healthy people across ages (dated by TCRdb to the mid-2010s). Turning to the overall study: In model experiments, template switching captured roughly one uniquely barcoded TCR beta cDNA molecule for every two T cells. The study measured age-related changes in TCR beta repertoire diversity using deep sequencing normalized with unique cDNA molecular identifiers. The donors were divided into four age groups: young (average approximately 17 years), middle-aged (about 40), aged (about 60) and long-lived (roughly 82). To avoid experimental bias, donors of different ages were spread randomly across the sequencing lanes. Using the same blood draw, the study looked at two additional independent replicas of 1 million unique cDNA reads for two donors, one aged 18 to 30 and the other aged 80 or older.

Including the terminal cysteine and phenylalanine, the CDR3 comprises 20 residues. The DNA shown is the 60-base CDR3, in frame from base 1. The junction shows trimming of 3 bases on V and 0 bases on J, and the gene matches do not reach 8 bases of it. The germline V gene supplies CDR1 LGHNA and CDR2 YSLEER. Broad study findings and their caveats: Total diversity estimates from one million sequenced T cells were considered lower bounds and underestimates. Because profiling used bulk unsorted PBMCs, naive and antigen-experienced compartments could not be compared conclusively. Compared with the aged group, more naive CD4+ T cells, fewer expanded clones and increased TCR diversity were shown by the long-lived group, suggesting age selection. The percentage of naive T cells measured by flow cytometry correlated strongly with observed TCR beta diversity. The CMV infection status of donors was not known, potentially confounding age-related changes in expanded clonotypes. As age increased, observed TCR beta diversity per million T cells dropped in a roughly linear way, and a significant reduction was already evident by age about 36.

Sequencing input: blood. The chain joins TRBV4-3 to TRBJ2-1; the central 16 bases match TRBD2. This receptor was taken from an elderly man in good health. In nucleotides, the sequence is TGCGCCAGCAGCCAGGCGGGACTAGCGGGAGGGAAGAGCTCCTACAATGAGCAGTTCTTC. It is translated as CASSQAGLAGGKSSYNEQFF.